Listed below are T cell receptor beta chains from one sample, sequenced in a study of CD8+ T cells in alopecia areata. Generated by immunoSEQ multiplex PCR, the TCRdb table keeps only in-frame clones and is missing some. The data contain around 140,000 clones, around 50% of them singletons. The sequencing used CD4+ T cells sorted from blood, collected at week 0. These receptors were taken from a human donor with alopecia areata. Both conserved end residues are part of each CDR3. The order of the fields is J gene, clone size, CDR3 length, V gene, D gene, CDR3 DNA, CDR3 protein. A D gene is named only where the DNA matches it firmly. Clone size is given for some rows only: seen once, a few or many times, or a class if the clone is expanded.

TRBJ2-5	few	13	TRBV30	.	TGTGCCTGGAGCATCGGGCCTCAAGAGACCCAGTACTTC	CAWSIGPQETQYF
TRBJ1-2	.	15	TRBV5-6	TRBD1	TGTGCCAGCAGCTGGGGGGACAGCGGGACCTATGGCTACACCTTC	CASSWGDSGTYGYTF
TRBJ2-5	.	11	TRBV7-2	.	TGTGCCAGCAGCCGTAGAGAGACCCAGTACTTC	CASSRRETQYF
TRBJ2-3	.	15	TRBV5-1	TRBD2	TGCGCCAGCTCGAGCGGGGGGACTAGCACAGATACGCAGTATTTT	CASSSGGTSTDTQYF
TRBJ2-1	.	13	TRBV10-3	TRBD1	TGTGCCATCAGTACGACAGGGGGCTATGAGCAGTTCTTC	CAISTTGGYEQFF
TRBJ2-2	.	14	TRBV5-6	.	TGTGCCAGCAGCTGGGGACAAAACACCGGGGAGCTGTTTTTT	CASSWGQNTGELFF
TRBJ2-2	.	16	TRBV6-5	TRBD1	TGTGCCAGCAGTTACGAAGGACAGGGTGTGACCGGGGAGCTGTTTTTT	CASSYEGQGVTGELFF
TRBJ2-1	.	16	TRBV5-4	TRBD2	TGTGCCAGCAGCCCGTTACTAGCGGGGGGGCCGAATGAGCAGTTCTTC	CASSPLLAGGPNEQFF
TRBJ2-3	.	12	TRBV29-1	TRBD1	TGCAGCGTCGACAGGGGTACAGATACGCAGTATTTT	CSVDRGTDTQYF
TRBJ2-5	few	15	TRBV15	.	TGTGCCACCAGCAGAGATGGGGCTAGTAGAGAGACCCAGTACTTC	CATSRDGASRETQYF
TRBJ1-2	.	11	TRBV5-4	.	TGTGCCAGCAGCGCCGACAGCTCATACACCTTC	CASSADSSYTF
TRBJ1-1	few	13	TRBV29-1	.	TGCAGCGTCTATGGGGGAATGGGGACTGAAGCTTTCTTT	CSVYGGMGTEAFF
TRBJ1-5	.	15	TRBV29-1	.	TGCAGCGTTGAGATTGGCGGGTATAGCAATCAGCCCCAGCATTTT	CSVEIGGYSNQPQHF
TRBJ2-5	.	12	TRBV25-1	.	TGTGCCAGCAGTGAATTGGGAGAGACCCAGTACTTC	CASSELGETQYF
TRBJ2-7	.	12	TRBV6-5	.	TGTGCCAGCAGTACGCCCCCCTACGAGCAGTACTTC	CASSTPPYEQYF